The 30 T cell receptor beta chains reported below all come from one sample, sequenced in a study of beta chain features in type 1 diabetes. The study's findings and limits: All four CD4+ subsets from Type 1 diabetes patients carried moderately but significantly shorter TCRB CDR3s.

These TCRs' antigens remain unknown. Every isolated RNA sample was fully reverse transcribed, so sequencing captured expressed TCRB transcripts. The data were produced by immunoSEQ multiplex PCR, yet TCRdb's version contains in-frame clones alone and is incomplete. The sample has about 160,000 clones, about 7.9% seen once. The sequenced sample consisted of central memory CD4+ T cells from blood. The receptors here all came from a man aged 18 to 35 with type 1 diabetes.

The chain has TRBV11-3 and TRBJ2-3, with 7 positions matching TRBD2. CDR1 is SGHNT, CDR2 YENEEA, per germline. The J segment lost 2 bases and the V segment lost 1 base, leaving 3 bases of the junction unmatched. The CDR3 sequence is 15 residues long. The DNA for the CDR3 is TGTGCCAGCAGCTTAGGCGCGGGGGACACAGATACGCAGTATTTT. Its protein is CASSLGAGDTDTQYF.

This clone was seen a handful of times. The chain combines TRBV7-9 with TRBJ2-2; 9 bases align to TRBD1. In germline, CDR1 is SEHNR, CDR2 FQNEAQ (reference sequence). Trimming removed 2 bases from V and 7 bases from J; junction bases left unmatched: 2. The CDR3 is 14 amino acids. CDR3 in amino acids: CASSLTGGSGELFF. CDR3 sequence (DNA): TGTGCCAGCAGCTTAACAGGGGGCAGCGGGGAGCTGTTTTTT. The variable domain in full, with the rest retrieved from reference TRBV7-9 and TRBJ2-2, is DTGVSQNPRHKITKRGQNVTFRCDPISEHNRLYWYRQTLGQGPEFLTYFQNEAQLEKSRLLSDRFSAERPKGSFSTLEIQRTEQGDSAMYLCASSLTGGSGELFFGEGSRLTVL.

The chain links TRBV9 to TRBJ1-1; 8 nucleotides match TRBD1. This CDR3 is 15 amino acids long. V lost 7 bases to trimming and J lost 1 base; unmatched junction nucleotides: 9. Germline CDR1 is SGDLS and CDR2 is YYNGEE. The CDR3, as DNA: TGTGCCAGCTCGATGACAGGGGATACGAACACTGAAGCTTTCTTT. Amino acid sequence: CASSMTGDTNTEAFF.

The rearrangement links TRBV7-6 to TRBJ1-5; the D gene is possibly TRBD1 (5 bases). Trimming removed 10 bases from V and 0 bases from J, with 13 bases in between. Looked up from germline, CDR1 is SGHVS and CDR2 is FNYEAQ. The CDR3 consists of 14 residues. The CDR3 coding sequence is TGTGCCAACGCGCAGGGTTATAGCAATCAGCCCCAGCATTTT. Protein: CANAQGYSNQPQHF.

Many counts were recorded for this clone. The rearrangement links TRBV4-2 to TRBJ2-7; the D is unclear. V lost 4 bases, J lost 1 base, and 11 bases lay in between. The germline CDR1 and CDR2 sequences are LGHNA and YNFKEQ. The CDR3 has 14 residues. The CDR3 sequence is CASSLGAVSYEQYF. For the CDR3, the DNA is TGTGCCAGCAGCCTTGGAGCAGTGTCCTACGAGCAGTACTTC.

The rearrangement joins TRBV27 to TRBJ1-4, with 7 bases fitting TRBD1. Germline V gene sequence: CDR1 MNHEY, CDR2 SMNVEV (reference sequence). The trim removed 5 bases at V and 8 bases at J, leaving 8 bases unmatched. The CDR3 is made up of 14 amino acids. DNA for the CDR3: TGTGCCAGCAGTCCTCAGACAGGGCGGGAAAAACTGTTTTTT. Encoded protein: CASSPQTGREKLFF.

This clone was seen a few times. Here the CDR3 DNA reads TGTGCCAGCAGCTTGACAGGGGAGCAGTTCTTC. It encodes CASSLTGEQFF. The rearrangement links TRBV5-4 to TRBJ2-1; tentative D call: TRBD1 (6 bases). Deletions cut 1 base from V and 10 bases from J, with 6 bases between. This CDR3 has 11 residues. Germline V gives CDR1 SGHNT, CDR2 YYREEE (reference sequence). The full variable domain, its missing parts supplied by reference TRBV5-4 and TRBJ2-1, is ETGVTQSPTHLIKTRGQQVTLRCSSQSGHNTVSWYQQALGQGPQFIFQYYREEENGRGNFPPRFSGLQFPNYSSELNVNALELDDSALYLCASSLTGEQFFGPGTRLTVL.

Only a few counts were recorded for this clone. In nucleotides, the CDR3 is TGCGCCAGCAGCGCTTCTTCCGGGTTTACAGATACGCAGTATTTT. Its protein is CASSASSGFTDTQYF. V is TRBV5-1 and J is TRBJ2-3, with unresolved D. The germline CDR1 and CDR2 sequences are SGHRS and YFSETQ. The ends were cut back, 4 bases at V and 3 bases at J, with 15 bases in the middle. The CDR3 spans 15 residues.

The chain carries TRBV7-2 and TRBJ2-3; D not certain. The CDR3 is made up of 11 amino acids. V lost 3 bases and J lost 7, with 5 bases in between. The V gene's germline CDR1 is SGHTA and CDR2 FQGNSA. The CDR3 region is CASSFVNTQYF. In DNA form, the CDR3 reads TGTGCCAGCAGCTTTGTAAATACGCAGTATTTT.

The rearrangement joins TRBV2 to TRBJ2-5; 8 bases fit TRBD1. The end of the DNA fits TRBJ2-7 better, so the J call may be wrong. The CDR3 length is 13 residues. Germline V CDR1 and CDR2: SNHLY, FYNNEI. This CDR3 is CASNRDRTYEQYF. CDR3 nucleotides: TGTGCCAGCAACCGGGACAGGACCTACGAGCAGTACTTC.

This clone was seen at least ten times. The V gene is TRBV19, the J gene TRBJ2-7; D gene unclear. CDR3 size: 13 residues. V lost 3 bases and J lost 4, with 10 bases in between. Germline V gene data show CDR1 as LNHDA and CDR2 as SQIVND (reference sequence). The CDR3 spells CASSIQSWYEQYF. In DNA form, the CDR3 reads TGTGCCAGTAGTATTCAGTCTTGGTACGAGCAGTACTTC.

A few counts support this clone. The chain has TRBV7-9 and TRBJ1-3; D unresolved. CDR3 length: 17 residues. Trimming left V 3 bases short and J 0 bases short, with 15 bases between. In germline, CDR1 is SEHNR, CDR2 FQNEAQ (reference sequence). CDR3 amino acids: CASSFGRASSSGNTIYF. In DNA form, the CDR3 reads TGTGCCAGCAGCTTCGGGAGGGCCTCGAGCTCTGGAAACACCATATATTTT.

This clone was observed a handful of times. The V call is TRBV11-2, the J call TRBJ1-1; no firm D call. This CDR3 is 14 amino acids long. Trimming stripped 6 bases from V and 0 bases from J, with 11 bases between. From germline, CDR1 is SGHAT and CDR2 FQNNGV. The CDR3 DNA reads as TGTGCCAGCAGGAGACAAAACCTGAACACTGAAGCTTTCTTT. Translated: CASRRQNLNTEAFF.

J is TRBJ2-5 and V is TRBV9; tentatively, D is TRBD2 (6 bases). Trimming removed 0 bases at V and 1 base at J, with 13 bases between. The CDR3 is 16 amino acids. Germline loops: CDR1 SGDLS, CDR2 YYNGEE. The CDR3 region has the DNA TGTGCCAGCAGCGTAGGGCTAGCGAGAGGCCAAGAGACCCAGTACTTC. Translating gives CASSVGLARGQETQYF. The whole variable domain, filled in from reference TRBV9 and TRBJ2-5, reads DSGVTQTPKHLITATGQRVTLRCSPRSGDLSVYWYQQSLDQGLQFLIQYYNGEERAKGNILERFSAQQFPDLHSELNLSSLELGDSALYFCASSVGLARGQETQYFGPGTRLLVL.

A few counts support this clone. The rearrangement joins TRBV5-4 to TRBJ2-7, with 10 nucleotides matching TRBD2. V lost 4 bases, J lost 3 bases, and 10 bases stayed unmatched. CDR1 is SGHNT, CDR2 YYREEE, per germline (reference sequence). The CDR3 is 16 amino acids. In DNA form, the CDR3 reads TGTGCCAGCAGCCGCCTTAGCGGGGGGTTTGTCTACGAGCAGTACTTC. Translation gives CASSRLSGGFVYEQYF.

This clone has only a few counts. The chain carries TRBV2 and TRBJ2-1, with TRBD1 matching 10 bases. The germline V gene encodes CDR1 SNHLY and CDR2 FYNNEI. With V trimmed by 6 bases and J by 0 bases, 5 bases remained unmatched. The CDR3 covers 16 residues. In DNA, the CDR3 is TGTGCCAGCAGCCTGGGACAGGGGAGCTCCTACAATGAGCAGTTCTTC. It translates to CASSLGQGSSYNEQFF.

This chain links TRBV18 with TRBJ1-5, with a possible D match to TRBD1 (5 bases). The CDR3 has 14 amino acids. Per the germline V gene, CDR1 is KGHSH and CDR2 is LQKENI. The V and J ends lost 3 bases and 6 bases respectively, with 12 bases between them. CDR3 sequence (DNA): TGTGCCAGCTCACCGGTAGGGGCAGGTCAGCCCCAGCATTTT. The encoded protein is CASSPVGAGQPQHF.

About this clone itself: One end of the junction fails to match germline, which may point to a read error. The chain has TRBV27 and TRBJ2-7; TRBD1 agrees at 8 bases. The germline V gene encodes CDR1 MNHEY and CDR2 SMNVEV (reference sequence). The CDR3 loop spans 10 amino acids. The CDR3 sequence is CASSLGNRGF. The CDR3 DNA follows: TGTGCCAGCAGTTTAGGGAACAGGGGGTTC.

CDR3 sequence reads: CASSPLGGVNNEQFF. The DNA for the CDR3 is TGTGCCAGCAGCCCCCTGGGGGGGGTTAACAATGAGCAGTTCTTC. This chain connects TRBV9 to TRBJ2-1, with 7 bases matching TRBD2. CDR1 and CDR2 from the germline V gene are SGDLS and YYNGEE. With V trimmed by 4 bases and J by 5 bases, 9 bases remained unmatched. The CDR3 is made up of 15 amino acids.

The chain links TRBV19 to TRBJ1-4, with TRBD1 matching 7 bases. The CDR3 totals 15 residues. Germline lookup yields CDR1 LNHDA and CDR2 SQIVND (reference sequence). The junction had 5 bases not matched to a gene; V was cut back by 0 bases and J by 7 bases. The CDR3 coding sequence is TGTGCCAGTAGTATAGATAGCCCAGGGGGTGAAAAACTGTTTTTT. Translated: CASSIDSPGGEKLFF.

The CDR3 region has the DNA TGTGCCAGCGGCACGGGAGCAACTAATGAAAAACTGTTTTTT. Translated: CASGTGATNEKLFF. V gene TRBV28 combines with J gene TRBJ1-4; D not resolved. The CDR3 contains 14 residues. Trimming took off 8 bases at V and 0 bases at J, with 10 bases between the two ends. The germline V gene encodes CDR1 MDHEN and CDR2 SYDVKM. Supplemented by reference TRBV28 and TRBJ1-4, the full variable domain reads DVKVTQSSRYLVKRTGEKVFLECVQDMDHENMFWYRQDPGLGLRLIYFSYDVKMKEKGDIPEGYSVSREKKERFSLILESASTNQTSMYLCASGTGATNEKLFFGSGTQLSVL.

As DNA, the CDR3 is TGTGCCAGCAGCTTTTACAGGAACACCGGGGAGCTGTTTTTT. Translated, it gives CASSFYRNTGELFF. This rearrangement joins TRBV5-4 to TRBJ2-2; D gene unclear. Trimming cost V 2 bases and J 1 base, with 6 bases left between them. The germline gives CDR1 SGHNT, CDR2 YYREEE (reference sequence). The CDR3 spans 14 residues.

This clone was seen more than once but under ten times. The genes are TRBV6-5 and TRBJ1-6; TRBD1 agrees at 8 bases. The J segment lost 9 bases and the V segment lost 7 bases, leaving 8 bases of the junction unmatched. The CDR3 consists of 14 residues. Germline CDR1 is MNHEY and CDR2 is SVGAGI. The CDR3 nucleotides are TGTGCCAGCAACCCACAGGGGGGAGGTTCACCCCTCCACTTT. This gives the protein CASNPQGGGSPLHF.

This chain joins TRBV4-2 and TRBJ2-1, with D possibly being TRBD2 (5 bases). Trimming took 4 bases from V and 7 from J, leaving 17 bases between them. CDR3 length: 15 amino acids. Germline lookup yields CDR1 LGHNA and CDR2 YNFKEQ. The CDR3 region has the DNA TGTGCCAGCAGCCCCGAAGCACTAGAAGTGAATGAGCAGTTCTTC. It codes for CASSPEALEVNEQFF.

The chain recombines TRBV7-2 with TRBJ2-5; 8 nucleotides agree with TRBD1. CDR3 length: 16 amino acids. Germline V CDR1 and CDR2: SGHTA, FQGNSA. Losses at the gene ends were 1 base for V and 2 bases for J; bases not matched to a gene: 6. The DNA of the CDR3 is TGTGCCAGCAGCTTAGGACTAGGGACAGGTCAAGAGACCCAGTACTTC. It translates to CASSLGLGTGQETQYF. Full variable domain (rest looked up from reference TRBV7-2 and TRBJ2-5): GAGVSQSPSNKVTEKGKDVELRCDPISGHTALYWYRQSLGQGLEFLIYFQGNSAPDKSGLPSDRFSAERTGGSVSTLTIQRTQQEDSAVYLCASSLGLGTGQETQYFGPGTRLLVL.

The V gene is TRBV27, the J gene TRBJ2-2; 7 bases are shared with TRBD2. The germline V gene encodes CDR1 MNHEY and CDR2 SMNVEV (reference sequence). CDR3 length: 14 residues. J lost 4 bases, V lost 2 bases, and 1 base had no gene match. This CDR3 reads CASSLAGATGELFF. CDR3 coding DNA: TGTGCCAGCAGTTTAGCGGGAGCCACCGGGGAGCTGTTTTTT.

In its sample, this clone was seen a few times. The CDR3 coding sequence is TGTGCCAGCAGCTTACGCGCAGCGGGAGTGCAGGATGAGCAGTTCTTC. Translation gives CASSLRAAGVQDEQFF. V is TRBV7-2 and J is TRBJ2-1; TRBD2 matches 8 bases. Germline V gives CDR1 SGHTA, CDR2 FQGNSA. With V trimmed by 2 bases and J by 8 bases, 11 bases remained unmatched. The CDR3 is 16 residues long. Supplemented by reference TRBV7-2 and TRBJ2-1, the full variable domain reads GAGVSQSPSNKVTEKGKDVELRCDPISGHTALYWYRQSLGQGLEFLIYFQGNSAPDKSGLPSDRFSAERTGGSVSTLTIQRTQQEDSAVYLCASSLRAAGVQDEQFFGPGTRLTVL.

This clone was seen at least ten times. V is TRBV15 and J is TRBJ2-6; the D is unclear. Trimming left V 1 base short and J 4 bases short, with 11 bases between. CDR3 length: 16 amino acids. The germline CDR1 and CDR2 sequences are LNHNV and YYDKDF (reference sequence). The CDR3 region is CATSRVLMRGANVLTF. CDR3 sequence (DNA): TGTGCCACCAGCAGAGTTCTGATGAGAGGGGCCAACGTCCTGACTTTC.

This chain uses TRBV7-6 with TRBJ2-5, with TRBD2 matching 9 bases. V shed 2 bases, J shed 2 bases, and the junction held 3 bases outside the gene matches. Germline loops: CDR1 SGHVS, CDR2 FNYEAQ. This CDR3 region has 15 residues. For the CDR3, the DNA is TGTGCCAGCAGCTTACCAGCGGGAGGACAAGAGACCCAGTACTTC. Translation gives CASSLPAGGQETQYF.

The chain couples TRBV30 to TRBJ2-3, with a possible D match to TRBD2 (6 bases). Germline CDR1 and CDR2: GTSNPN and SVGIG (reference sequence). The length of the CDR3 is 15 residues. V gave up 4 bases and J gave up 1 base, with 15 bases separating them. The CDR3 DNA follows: TGTGCCTGGAATTCCCTTAGCGGTGGCACAGATACGCAGTATTTT. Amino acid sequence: CAWNSLSGGTDTQYF.